The present entry profiles one TCR beta chain with its context. The data originate from a study of blood T cell repertoires in COVID-19. The ends were cut back, 6 bases at V and 7 bases at J, with 15 bases in the middle. Germline CDR1 reads LGHNA; CDR2 reads YSLEER. The CDR3 totals 14 residues. Those who participated ranged in age from roughly 18 to 89 years and resided in 20 to 30 US areas. How the authors handled the data: How many nucleated cells were present was estimated from reference gene primer amplification. Method: immunoSEQ multiplex PCR; TCRdb's copy keeps in-frame clones and lacks some. Clone size and V and J calls were adopted from that table, with D and trimming inferred from the DNA. The data show 380,000 or so clones, with around 87% seen just once and around 0.91% held by the top ten.

This chain uses TRBV4-3 with TRBJ1-4, with D maybe TRBD1 (5 bases). The receptor was isolated from a woman in her thirties with acute COVID-19. Material: PBMCs or T cells enriched from blood (not recorded which). CDR3 coding DNA: TGCGCCAGCAGGAGCCAGGGAGGCGCTGAAAAACTGTTTTTT. This gives the protein CASRSQGGAEKLFF.